The next 30 T cell receptor beta chains were all read from a single sample in a study of blood T cells in healthy people across ages. Together with a sample-barcoded 5' primer, a J-beta primer mix was included in a second PCR lasting about 7 to 12 cycles. TCRdb independently ran MiXCR on the 5' RACE reads; one entry per CDR3 protein. The sample consists of roughly 1,000,000 distinct CDR3 sequences, roughly 24% of them appearing once. The same sample was also used in a study of T cells of mothers and their children.

The sequenced sample was blood. Source of these receptors: a girl aged 2-10 years in good health.

The chain recombines TRBV19 with TRBJ1-2, with 9 nucleotides matching TRBD1. The CDR3 is made up of 15 amino acids. After removal of 3 bases from V and 6 bases from J, the junction contained 8 bases not matched to a gene. Germline V gives CDR1 LNHDA, CDR2 SQIVND (reference sequence). CDR3 loop: CASSISQGAVDGYTF. CDR3 nucleotide sequence: TGTGCCAGTAGTATCTCACAGGGGGCGGTTGATGGCTACACCTTC.

V gene TRBV12-3 or TRBV12-4 combines with J gene TRBJ2-1; 7 nucleotides match TRBD1. The tail of the sequence fits TRBJ2-7 better, so the J call may be wrong. The CDR3 runs 14 residues. This chain's CDR3 is CASSSPGTAYEQYF. The CDR3 region has the DNA TGTGCCAGCAGCTCCCCCGGGACAGCCTACGAGCAGTACTTC.

The chain carries TRBV4-1 and TRBJ2-5, with TRBD2 as a possible D gene (6 bases). CDR1 and CDR2 from the germline V gene are MGHRA and YSYEKL. The CDR3 has 14 amino acids. Between the trimmed V and J ends, which lost 4 bases and 3 bases, there was a span of 12 bases. In DNA, the CDR3 is TGCGCCAGCAGCCCGACTAGAGCCGAAGAGACCCAGTACTTC. The encoded protein is CASSPTRAEETQYF.

The V and J genes are TRBV29-1 and TRBJ2-3; 8 bases fit TRBD1. Losses at the gene ends were 4 bases for V and 4 bases for J; bases not matched to a gene: 7. CDR1 is SQVTM, CDR2 ANQGSEA, per germline. The CDR3 is 14 amino acids. This CDR3 reads CSVVVQGAADTQYF. The CDR3 DNA follows: TGCAGCGTTGTGGTTCAGGGGGCCGCAGATACGCAGTATTTT.

V and J are TRBV4-1 and TRBJ2-5, with TRBD1 matching 7 bases. TRBJ2-7 matches the DNA end more closely, so the J call is doubtful. Germline V gives CDR1 MGHRA, CDR2 YSYEKL. The CDR3 length is 14 residues. The CDR3 DNA follows: TGCGCCTGGAACTGGGACAGTACTTTCGACGAGCAGTACTTC. The encoded protein is CAWNWDSTFDEQYF.

The chain uses TRBV12-3 or TRBV12-4 and TRBJ2-5; D tentatively fits TRBD1 or TRBD2 (5 bases each). V lost 0 bases and J lost 4, with 15 bases in between. The CDR3 totals 16 residues. The CDR3 region has the DNA TGTGCCAGCAGTTTAGCGGGCGGGTCCCAGGGAGAGACCCAGTACTTC. Its translation is CASSLAGGSQGETQYF.

This chain links TRBV7-9 with TRBJ2-5; D ambiguous. This CDR3 is 12 amino acids long. Trimming stripped 4 bases from V and 7 bases from J, with 10 bases between. Per the germline V gene, CDR1 is SEHNR and CDR2 is FQNEAQ (reference sequence). Written as DNA, the CDR3 is TGTGCCAGCAGCTCTACACCGCCGACCCAGTACTTC. Translation: CASSSTPPTQYF.

There are a few counts of this clonotype. CDR3 DNA: TGTGCCAGCAGCAAAGTGGTCCCCTTGGGGGAGCTGTTTTTT. Protein: CASSKVVPLGELFF. The V call is TRBV21-1, the J call TRBJ2-2; the listed D gene, TRBD1, was not tested against the DNA. TRBV21-1 is flagged as a pseudogene. The CDR3 is 14 amino acids.

This clonotype has a handful of counts. The chain is built from TRBV19 and TRBJ2-2; no firm D call. The V end lost 2 bases, the J end lost 10 bases, and 5 bases lay between the germline ends. The CDR3 totals 11 residues. Germline assignment: CDR1 LNHDA and CDR2 SQIVND (reference sequence). CDR3 sequence: CASSIWLELFF. The CDR3 DNA follows: TGTGCCAGTAGTATATGGCTGGAGCTGTTTTTT.

The chain employs TRBV29-1 and TRBJ2-1, with 15 bases identical to TRBD2. CDR3 length: 15 residues. CDR1 is SQVTM and CDR2 is ANQGSEA in the germline V gene. The CDR3 sequence: CSSGGLAGGPNEQFF. In DNA, the CDR3 is TGCAGTTCGGGAGGACTAGCGGGAGGGCCCAATGAGCAGTTCTTC.

The chain carries TRBV3-1 and TRBJ2-5; D may match TRBD1 or TRBD2 (5 bases each). This CDR3 is built from 14 residues. CDR1 LGHDT and CDR2 YNNKEL come from the germline V gene (reference sequence). V lost 3 bases, J lost 4 bases, and 12 bases lay in between. CDR3 sequence (DNA): TGTGCCAGCAGCCACCGGGACCCCCCAGAGACCCAGTACTTC. Translated, it gives CASSHRDPPETQYF.

The chain couples TRBV13 to TRBJ2-5, with TRBD1 matching 7 bases. The J call may be in error: the DNA end matches TRBJ2-1 better. The germline V gene encodes CDR1 PRHDT and CDR2 FYEKMQ (reference sequence). The CDR3 totals 14 residues. The CDR3 nucleotides read TGTGCCAGCAGCGCCCAACAGGGGTCCAATGAGCAGTTCTTC. Its protein is CASSAQQGSNEQFF.

This sequence joins TRBV12-3 or TRBV12-4 and TRBJ2-3; maybe TRBD1 (5 bases). The V end lost 6 bases, the J end lost 15 bases, and 19 bases lay between the germline ends. The CDR3 runs 12 residues. The CDR3 sequence: CASSLTTDTEYF. Here the CDR3 DNA reads TGTGCCAGCAGCTTGACGACAGATACGGAATATTTT.

The chain recombines TRBV7-9 with TRBJ2-5; D unresolved. The V end was cut by 2 bases, the J end by 2 bases, with 9 bases between. CDR3 length: 14 amino acids. Germline V gives CDR1 SEHNR, CDR2 FQNEAQ (reference sequence). The CDR3 region is CASSLLSPQETQYF. The CDR3 DNA follows: TGTGCCAGCAGCTTACTCTCTCCACAAGAGACCCAGTACTTC.

This clonotype was observed a few times. The J gene is TRBJ2-5, the V gene TRBV19, with D perhaps TRBD1 (5 bases). Germline CDR1 is LNHDA and CDR2 is SQIVND (reference sequence). V shed 4 bases and J shed 2 bases, with 11 bases lying between them. There are 14 residues in the CDR3. The CDR3 DNA follows: TGTGCCAGTAGTACCCAAAGACAGCAAGAGACCCAGTACTTC. Amino acid sequence: CASSTQRQQETQYF.

Worth noting for this clonotype: At one boundary the junction diverges from the germline segment, which might be a read error. The CDR3 sequence is CAIRRNTGELSF. For the CDR3, the DNA is TGTGCCATCAGACGGAACACCGGGGAGCTGTCTTTT. V gene TRBV10-3 combines with J gene TRBJ2-2; D is possibly TRBD2 (5 bases). The CDR3 totals 12 residues. Per the germline V gene, CDR1 is ENHRY and CDR2 is SYGVKD.

The rearrangement links TRBV9 to TRBJ2-5; a weak D match, TRBD2 (5 bases). The length of the CDR3 is 15 residues. Trimming left V 2 bases short and J 4 bases short, with 15 bases between. Germline V gene data show CDR1 as SGDLS and CDR2 as YYNGEE. The CDR3 protein is CASSVGDLNGETQYF. In DNA, the CDR3 is TGTGCCAGCAGCGTCGGGGATCTTAATGGAGAGACCCAGTACTTC. The full variable domain, rest sourced from reference TRBV9 and TRBJ2-5, is DSGVTQTPKHLITATGQRVTLRCSPRSGDLSVYWYQQSLDQGLQFLIQYYNGEERAKGNILERFSAQQFPDLHSELNLSSLELGDSALYFCASSVGDLNGETQYFGPGTRLLVL.

The chain combines TRBV7-3 with TRBJ2-1; TRBD2 agrees at 7 bases. The CDR3 sequence is 15 residues long. V lost 7 bases and J lost 7; bases outside the gene matches: 13. Germline CDR1 is SGHTA and CDR2 is FQGTGA. The CDR3 sequence is CASTESGGLGNEQFF. CDR3 nucleotide sequence: TGTGCCAGCACAGAGTCGGGGGGACTTGGAAATGAGCAGTTCTTC.

The chain uses TRBV29-1 and TRBJ1-1, with D perhaps TRBD1 (6 bases). Germline V CDR1 and CDR2: SQVTM, ANQGSEA. The CDR3 runs 13 residues. Trimming pared 7 bases from V and 6 bases from J, leaving 18 bases between. CDR3 nucleotides: TGCAGCGCCCCGAGGCAGGGGATGCCTGAAGCTTTCTTT. Its translation: CSAPRQGMPEAFF. Full variable domain (remainder filled in from reference TRBV29-1 and TRBJ1-1): SAVISQKPSRDICQRGTSLTIQCQVDSQVTMMFWYRQQPGQSLTLIATANQGSEATYESGFVIDKFPISRPNLTFSTLTVSNMSPEDSSIYLCSAPRQGMPEAFFGQGTRLTVV.

This clonotype was detected once. The rearrangement uses TRBV10-3 and TRBJ2-1; D possibly uses TRBD1 or TRBD2 (5 bases each). This CDR3 is built from 14 residues. CDR1 is ENHRY and CDR2 is SYGVKD in the germline V gene. V dropped 7 bases and J dropped 2 bases, with 12 bases sitting between them. The CDR3 DNA sequence: TGTGCCATCAAAGTTGGGGACCCCTACAATGAGCAGTTCTTC. Translating it yields CAIKVGDPYNEQFF.

The chain carries TRBV7-9 and TRBJ2-5; no reliable D call. V lost 5 bases and J 2 bases, leaving 18 bases between the germline ends. Germline V lookup: CDR1 SEHNR, CDR2 FQNEAQ (reference sequence). The CDR3 contains 16 residues. CDR3: CASSVNPDLFQETQYF. The DNA for the CDR3 is TGTGCCAGCAGCGTTAACCCAGACCTCTTTCAAGAGACCCAGTACTTC.

In its sample, this clonotype was seen a few times. The rearrangement uses TRBV7-2 and TRBJ1-2; no definite D call. The germline gives CDR1 SGHTA, CDR2 FQGNSA. CDR3 length: 12 amino acids. Trimming left V 1 base short and J 8 bases short, with 8 bases between. Here the CDR3 reads CASSLGSRGYTF. The CDR3 bases are TGTGCCAGCAGCTTAGGGTCTCGAGGCTACACCTTC.

V gene TRBV7-2 combines with J gene TRBJ2-2, with D possibly being TRBD1 (6 bases). The V gene's germline CDR1 is SGHTA and CDR2 FQGNSA. The CDR3 totals 13 residues. V was clipped by 5 bases and J by 13 bases, with 17 bases between them. The CDR3 DNA sequence: TGTGCCAGCAGCCCCCTAATACAGGGCGGGCTGTTTTTT. Translating gives CASSPLIQGGLFF.

This clonotype has only a few counts. This chain links TRBV19 with TRBJ1-4, with D unclear. Trimming took 5 bases from V and 10 from J, leaving 8 bases between them. The V gene's germline CDR1 is LNHDA and CDR2 SQIVND (reference sequence). This CDR3 has 11 residues. DNA for the CDR3: TGTGCCAGTAGTGCCGGAGGAAAACTGTTTTTT. This codes for CASSAGGKLFF.

V and J are TRBV4-1 and TRBJ2-3; 9 bases align to TRBD1. Losses at the gene ends were 4 bases for V and 3 bases for J; bases not matched to a gene: 11. Germline V gene data show CDR1 as MGHRA and CDR2 as YSYEKL. The CDR3 spans 17 residues. CDR3 nucleotide sequence: TGCGCCAGCAGCCGGTCTACCGGGACAGGGCTAACAGATACGCAGTATTTT. Its protein product is CASSRSTGTGLTDTQYF.

This clonotype was seen only a few times. The chain employs TRBV20-1 and TRBJ2-1; 8 bases line up with TRBD2. With V trimmed by 3 bases and J by 4 bases, 11 bases remained unmatched. The CDR3 has 16 amino acids. Germline V gene lookup returns CDR1 DFQATT and CDR2 SNEGSKA (reference sequence). CDR3 region: CSARLASGLLYNEQFF. CDR3 bases: TGCAGTGCTAGGTTGGCTAGCGGGTTACTATACAATGAGCAGTTCTTC.

This clonotype was counted a few times. This sequence joins TRBV7-2 and TRBJ2-1, with D perhaps matching TRBD2 (6 bases). With 5 bases removed from V and 1 base from J, the gap between germline ends came to 12 bases. Germline loops: CDR1 SGHTA, CDR2 FQGNSA. The CDR3 loop spans 15 amino acids. CDR3 nucleotide sequence: TGTGCCAGCAGCCCCGGGACTGAATCCTACAATGAGCAGTTCTTC. It yields the protein CASSPGTESYNEQFF.

The chain carries TRBV7-8 and TRBJ2-1, with TRBD2 identical over 8 bases. The tail of the sequence fits TRBJ2-7 better, so the J call may be wrong. In germline, CDR1 is SGHVS, CDR2 FQNEAQ. This CDR3 comprises 18 residues. The CDR3 sequence is CASSLEISGAESSYEQYF. The CDR3 DNA reads as TGTGCCAGCAGCTTAGAAATTAGCGGGGCTGAGTCCTCCTACGAGCAGTACTTC.

This clonotype was seen more than once but under ten times. This sequence joins TRBV5-6 and TRBJ2-1, with no clear D. CDR1 is SGHDT and CDR2 is YYEEEE in the germline V gene. CDR3 length equals 16 residues. With 0 bases removed from V and 0 bases from J, the gap between germline ends came to 10 bases. The CDR3 nucleotides are TGTGCCAGCAGCTTGGGAGCTTTCCTCTCCTACAATGAGCAGTTCTTC. Its translation: CASSLGAFLSYNEQFF.

This chain uses TRBV12-3 or TRBV12-4 with TRBJ1-4, with 8 bases that match TRBD1. Germline trimming cut 5 bases from V and 8 bases from J; bases unmatched to any gene: 10. The CDR3 spans 15 residues. For the CDR3, the DNA is TGTGCCAGCAGTCCCCGGACAGGGAGGAACGAAAAACTGTTTTTT. Its translation: CASSPRTGRNEKLFF.